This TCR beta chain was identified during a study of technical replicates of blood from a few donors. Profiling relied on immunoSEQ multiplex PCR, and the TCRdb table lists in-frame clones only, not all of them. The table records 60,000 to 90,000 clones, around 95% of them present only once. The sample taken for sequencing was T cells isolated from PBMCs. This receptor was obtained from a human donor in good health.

The CDR3 DNA reads as TGTGCCAGTAGTTACATGACAGGGTCCTACAATGAGCAGTTCTTC. Translated: CASSYMTGSYNEQFF. The chain recombines TRBV19 with TRBJ2-1, with TRBD1 matching 7 bases. Germline lookup yields CDR1 LNHDA and CDR2 SQIVND (reference sequence). V was clipped by 5 bases and J by 1 base; unmatched bases: 5. CDR3 length: 15 residues.